This is a list of T cell receptor beta chains from one sample in a study of T cell responses to AZD1222 COVID-19 vaccine. Here immunoSEQ multiplex PCR was the method, and the copy in TCRdb shows in-frame clones only, minus some. The sample lists roughly 140,000 clones; around nine tenths were seen once. The starting material was peripheral blood, obtained on day 0 of AZD1222 vaccination. The receptors shown here come from an adult in good health. Both conserved end residues are part of each CDR3. A D gene is named only where the DNA matches it firmly. Clone size is shown for a subset of rows, as once, few, many or a class of expanded clone.

>.|TRBV6-5|.|TRBJ2-2
TGTGCCAGCAGTTCCGCGGAACTCAGCGGGGAGCTGTTTTTT
CASSSAELSGELFF
>TRBD2|TRBV5-1|.|TRBJ2-3
TGCGCCAGCAGCCCAGGGACTAGCGGGGGGTCCGCAGATACGCAGTATTTT
CASSPGTSGGSADTQYF
>TRBD1|TRBV2|.|TRBJ1-5
TGTGCCAGCAGGGGGACAGGTCGTGGTCAGCCCCAGCATTTT
CASRGTGRGQPQHF
>TRBD1|TRBV5-1|.|TRBJ1-1
TGCGCCAGCAGGAAGACAGGGTCGAACACTGAAGCTTTCTTT
CASRKTGSNTEAFF
>TRBD1|TRBV5-1|.|TRBJ2-7
TGCGCCAGCAGCAGGGGACAGGGGTGGGGCTCCTACGAGCAGTACTTC
CASSRGQGWGSYEQYF
>.|TRBV5-1|.|TRBJ1-1
TGCGCCAGCAGCCGGGGCCCCGAGGACACTGAAGCTTTCTTT
CASSRGPEDTEAFF
>.|TRBV6-1|.|TRBJ2-1
TGTGCCAGCAGTGAAGCGCTGTTCGCGGGGATTAGAGGCGATGAGCAGTTCTTC
CASSEALFAGIRGDEQFF
>.|TRBV5-1|.|TRBJ2-5
TGCGCCAGCAGCTTGATGACAGGCGAACAAGAGACCCAGTACTTC
CASSLMTGEQETQYF
>.|TRBV18|.|TRBJ1-2
TGTGCCAGCACCCCGGACACCAACTATGGCTACACCTTC
CASTPDTNYGYTF
>.|TRBV6-4|.|TRBJ1-5
TGTGCCAGCAGTCCAGATGGGACATTTAGTAGCAATCAGCCCCAGCATTTT
CASSPDGTFSSNQPQHF
>TRBD1|TRBV13|few|TRBJ2-2
TGTGCCAGCAGCCCAACAGGGGCCAGCACCGGGGAGCTGTTTTTT
CASSPTGASTGELFF
>TRBD2|TRBV20-1|.|TRBJ2-7
TGCAGTGCTAGTCAGCCTAGCGGGGGCTCCTACGAGCAGTACTTC
CSASQPSGGSYEQYF
>TRBD1|TRBV5-5|.|TRBJ2-1
TGTGCCAGCAGCTTGGACGTGACAGGGATAGAGCAGTTCTTC
CASSLDVTGIEQFF
>.|TRBV18|.|TRBJ1-3
TGTGCCAGCTCACCACGGCAGGCCGCTCAGCTAAGAACCTCTGGAAACACCATATATTTT
CASSPRQAAQLRTSGNTIYF
>TRBD1|TRBV5-1|.|TRBJ2-5
TGCGCCAGCAGCGTATACAGGGGGCAGGGAGAGACCCAGTACTTC
CASSVYRGQGETQYF
>.|TRBV19|.|TRBJ2-4
TGTGCCAGTAGTATAGGCCGGGGTTCAGACATTCAGTACTTC
CASSIGRGSDIQYF